The clone carrying this T cell receptor beta chain showed up just a few times. Via MiXCR, TCRdb re-called the 5' RACE reads, giving one row per CDR3 protein. The repertoire holds 380,000 or so distinct CDR3 sequences, with 13% to 15% as singletons. This sample is drawn from a study of T-cell memory formation after mild COVID-19. V trimming: 2 bases; J trimming: 1 base; junction bases outside the gene matches: 10. The CDR3 runs to 17 residues. Germline CDR1 reads MNHEY; CDR2 reads SVGEGT. The clonotype comes from a man younger than 35 who had mild COVID-19 (a few samples of this study predate the infection). Cell type and time point are not known. Material: PBMCs or a T cell subset sorted from them (not recorded which). The chain links TRBV6-2 or TRBV6-3 to TRBJ1-1; TRBD1 matches at 7 bases. This CDR3 is CASSYPRRGKKNTEAFF. CDR3 coding DNA: TGTGCCAGCAGTTACCCACGCAGGGGGAAAAAGAACACTGAAGCTTTCTTT.